One and the same sample provided the 9 T cell receptor beta chains below, sequenced in a study of T cell responses to AZD1222 COVID-19 vaccine (dated by TCRdb to about 2021). Libraries were built with the immunoSEQ multiplex PCR assay. The clones in this table, taken by TCRdb from immuneACCESS, are in-frame only. Not every clone is retained; where verified, under half of the shortfall comes from an unresolved V gene, and the cause of the rest is unknown. For this sample there are around 120,000 clones; around nine tenths appear just once. The ten most abundant clones make up around 1.2% of the sample. The label giving this sample's time point can be read as: baseline before first vaccination. The material sequenced was peripheral blood, taken on day 0 of AZD1222 vaccination. The receptors derive from an adult in good health.

This clone is a singleton in its sample. The rearrangement uses TRBV18 and TRBJ2-7; 9 bases are shared with TRBD2. The CDR3 covers 16 residues. Germline V gene lookup returns CDR1 KGHSH and CDR2 LQKENI. V lost 2 bases and J lost 2; bases outside the gene matches: 7. CDR3 residues: CASSPAGGMSPYEQYF. DNA for the CDR3: TGTGCCAGCTCACCAGCGGGAGGGATGAGCCCCTACGAGCAGTACTTC. Using reference TRBV18 and TRBJ2-7 for the parts outside the CDR3, the full variable domain is NAGVMQNPRHLVRRRGQEARLRCSPMKGHSHVYWYRQLPEEGLKFMVYLQKENIIDESGMPKERFSAEFPKEGPSILRIQQVVRGDSAAYFCASSPAGGMSPYEQYFGPGTRLTVT.

The chain carries TRBV11-2 and TRBJ2-1; 11 nucleotides match TRBD2. J gave up 3 bases and V 5 bases, and 3 bases lay outside the gene matches. The CDR3 consists of 15 residues. Germline lookup yields CDR1 SGHAT and CDR2 FQNNGV. The CDR3 sequence: CASSPLAGDYNEQFF. The CDR3 DNA is TGTGCCAGCAGCCCACTAGCGGGGGACTACAATGAGCAGTTCTTC.

This chain connects TRBV4-1 to TRBJ2-7, with 7 bases that match TRBD1. The germline V gene encodes CDR1 MGHRA and CDR2 YSYEKL. The junction had 8 bases not matched to a gene; V was cut back by 1 base and J by 2 bases. The CDR3 consists of 16 residues. The DNA for the CDR3 is TGCGCCAGCAGCCAAGGACGACAGGGTTCAACCTACGAGCAGTACTTC. Protein: CASSQGRQGSTYEQYF.

The rearrangement uses TRBV4-1 and TRBJ2-1; 12 bases align to TRBD2. In germline, CDR1 is MGHRA, CDR2 YSYEKL. The CDR3 length is 17 residues. V trimming: 5 bases; J trimming: 7 bases; junction bases outside the gene matches: 12. The CDR3 loop is CASSSGLAGTAGNEQFF. CDR3 bases: TGCGCCAGCAGCTCCGGACTAGCGGGGACCGCTGGGAATGAGCAGTTCTTC.

A remark on this clone: An end of the junction differs from the germline gene, which may be a read error. V gene TRBV18 combines with J gene TRBJ1-1; D is uncertain. The CDR3 has 12 amino acids. Germline loops: CDR1 KGHSH, CDR2 LQKENI. The CDR3: CQTRRGNTEAFF. The CDR3 DNA reads as TGCCAAACCCGGCGGGGGAACACTGAAGCTTTCTTT. Combining the CDR3 with reference TRBV18 and TRBJ1-1 gives the whole variable domain NAGVMQNPRHLVRRRGQEARLRCSPMKGHSHVYWYRQLPEEGLKFMVYLQKENIIDESGMPKERFSAEFPKEGPSILRIQQVVRGDSAAYFCQTRRGNTEAFFGQGTRLTVV.

The chain recombines TRBV6-5 with TRBJ1-6; unclear D gene. Between the trimmed V and J ends, which lost 0 bases and 7 bases, there was a span of 10 bases. CDR1 is MNHEY and CDR2 is SVGAGI in the germline V gene. This CDR3 has 15 amino acids. The CDR3 DNA follows: TGTGCCAGCAGTTACTCGAGACCCAGCAATTCACCCCTCCACTTT. Amino acid sequence: CASSYSRPSNSPLHF.

This clone was recorded a few times. The chain carries TRBV4-1 and TRBJ2-7, with D possibly being TRBD1 (6 bases). The CDR3 length is 17 residues. In germline, CDR1 is MGHRA, CDR2 YSYEKL. Between the trimmed V and J ends, which lost 1 base and 1 base, there was a span of 17 bases. CDR3 region: CASSQGRTGWESYEQYF. CDR3 coding DNA: TGCGCCAGCAGCCAAGGACGAACAGGGTGGGAGTCCTACGAGCAGTACTTC.

CDR3 sequence (DNA): TGCGCCAGCAGCTCGGGGAGCGTCTATGGCTACACCTTC. This encodes CASSSGSVYGYTF. The genes are TRBV5-1 and TRBJ1-2; D is unclear. The V and J ends lost 3 bases and 4 bases respectively, with 10 bases between them. The CDR3 is 13 amino acids. The germline V gene encodes CDR1 SGHRS and CDR2 YFSETQ.

This clone was counted between two and nine times. The chain links TRBV13 to TRBJ2-4; TRBD2 is a possible D gene (6 bases). The length of the CDR3 is 15 residues. V was pared by 6 bases and J by 5 bases, with 17 bases between. Germline loops: CDR1 PRHDT, CDR2 FYEKMQ (reference sequence). CDR3 nucleotide sequence: TGTGCCAGCAGTCCGGCGGGGCATCGAGAAAACATTCAGTACTTC. It translates to CASSPAGHRENIQYF.